This TCR beta chain comes out of a study of T-cell reconstitution after alpha-beta-depleted transplantation in children. The CDR3 totals 13 residues. V lost 4 bases and J lost 8, with 11 bases in between. CDR1 and CDR2 from the germline V gene are LGHDT and YNNKEL (reference sequence). Unique molecular identifiers were incorporated into the prepared TCRbeta library. MiXCR, run by TCRdb on the PCR reads, gives a single entry per CDR3 protein. The profile shows under 250,000 distinct CDR3 sequences, approximately 7% of them singletons. To note about this clonotype: Antigen unknown.

Findings of the study overall: Some patients' high day-60 TCRbeta diversity was traced to surviving recipient T cells and thymic progenitors. When one year had passed after transplant, most T-cell counts and diversity came from newly produced T cells. Several hundred graft clones that had expanded were reportedly the source of alpha-beta T cells about two months after transplant.

This chain links TRBV3-1 with TRBJ1-4; no clear D gene. This clonotype was sampled from a boy younger than 10 with acute lymphoblastic leukemia, due to receive a stem cell transplant. This specimen was PBMCs, taken before TCRalphabeta/CD19-depleted stem cell transplant. CDR3 protein: CASSPPAAEKLFF. As DNA, the CDR3 is TGTGCCAGCAGCCCTCCGGCGGCCGAAAAACTGTTTTTT.